The present T cell receptor beta chain was sequenced within a study of OX40 agonist ivuxolimab in advanced cancers. Study at large: While on treatment, patients had intravenous ivuxolimab at 0.01 to 10 mg/kg every 2 weeks. Three patients, one with hepatocellular carcinoma and two with cutaneous melanoma, achieved partial responses. Overall study findings and caveats: A proportion of nonresponders additionally exhibited low normalized T-cell clonal expansion.

With regard to this clone: Antigen specificity is unknown.

Blood got drawn at baseline, again on cycle 4 day 1, and then on cycle 7 day 1. Germline V gene data show CDR1 as SGHVS and CDR2 as FQNEAQ. The length of the CDR3 is 15 residues. Trimming cost V 5 bases and J 7 bases; bases outside gene matches: 9. TCRdb's copy holds only in-frame clones and misses some; the assay was immunoSEQ multiplex PCR. The sample has approximately 89,000 clones; around nine tenths are singletons. The genes are TRBV7-8 and TRBJ2-2; 8 bases fit TRBD1. The TCR comes from an adult with an advanced solid tumor such as melanoma, head and neck, liver or kidney cancer. The material was CD4+ or CD8+ T cells sorted from blood, obtained in a trial of the OX40 agonist ivuxolimab. Here the CDR3 reads CASSLGTGGVGELFF. The CDR3 coding sequence is TGTGCCAGCAGCCTCGGGACAGGCGGGGTCGGGGAGCTGTTTTTT.